The 15 T cell receptor beta chains below were found in one sample sequenced in a study of neurological immune-mediated disorders. TCRdb ran MiXCR on the 5' RACE reads and lists one entry per CDR3 protein. Of tens of thousands of distinct CDR3 sequences in the sample, about 15% were seen once. Sequencing used PBMCs. These receptors all come from a woman aged 40 to 55 in good health.

This clonotype was counted ten times or more. The chain couples TRBV12-5 to TRBJ2-1; D is possibly TRBD1 (6 bases). Looked up from germline, CDR1 is LGHNT and CDR2 is FRNRAP. The CDR3 contains 14 residues. Deletions cut 5 bases from V and 6 bases from J, with 14 bases between. The CDR3 is CASGVDGTLNEQFF. The CDR3 DNA reads as TGTGCTAGTGGTGTCGACGGGACACTCAATGAGCAGTTCTTC.

This clonotype was seen ten or more times. V usage is TRBV7-2 and J usage is TRBJ1-2; D is unclear. This CDR3 has 13 residues. Trimming removed 1 base from V and 8 bases from J, with 11 bases in between. Germline loops: CDR1 SGHTA, CDR2 FQGNSA. The chain's CDR3 is CASSLEGSLGYTF. In nucleotides, the CDR3 is TGTGCCAGCAGCTTAGAGGGCTCCTTAGGCTACACCTTC.

This clonotype occurred many times. V is TRBV20-1 and J is TRBJ2-1; 9 bases match TRBD1. Germline values: CDR1 DFQATT, CDR2 SNEGSKA (reference sequence). The CDR3 spans 14 residues. J gave up 2 bases and V 4 bases, and 3 bases lay outside the gene matches. The CDR3 loop reads CSATRDRAYNEQFF. The CDR3 DNA follows: TGCAGTGCTACCCGGGACAGGGCCTACAATGAGCAGTTCTTC.

CDR3 in amino acids: CASSRRDTDATNEKLFF. The CDR3, as DNA: TGTGCCAGCAGCCGCCGGGACACCGATGCAACTAATGAAAAACTGTTTTTT. The rearrangement joins TRBV14 to TRBJ1-4; D might be TRBD1 (6 bases). CDR1 is SGHDN and CDR2 is FVKESK in the germline V gene. CDR3 length equals 17 residues. V was trimmed by 4 bases and J by 0 bases, leaving 15 bases between them.

The rearrangement joins TRBV10-3 to TRBJ2-5, with 7 bases fitting TRBD1. V trimming: 6 bases; J trimming: 5 bases; junction bases outside the gene matches: 9. The CDR3 runs to 14 residues. CDR1 ENHRY and CDR2 SYGVKD come from the germline V gene. CDR3 region: CAISGVTGAETQYF. In nucleotides, the CDR3 is TGTGCCATCAGCGGGGTTACAGGGGCGGAGACCCAGTACTTC.

The chain joins TRBV19 to TRBJ2-1; 8 positions agree with TRBD2. The J call is doubtful: the DNA matches TRBJ2-7 better. In germline, CDR1 is LNHDA, CDR2 SQIVND (reference sequence). The CDR3 runs 15 residues. For the CDR3, the DNA is TGTGCCAGTAGTATGGCGAGCGGGAGCTCCTACGAGCAGTACTTC. Translation: CASSMASGSSYEQYF.

This clonotype was recorded at least ten times. The rearrangement links TRBV15 to TRBJ2-5; D uncertain. Germline V gene data show CDR1 as LNHNV and CDR2 as YYDKDF (reference sequence). The CDR3 loop spans 15 amino acids. The ends were cut back, 2 bases at V and 5 bases at J, with 15 bases in the middle. The CDR3 region is CATSRPDRTVETQYF. In DNA, the CDR3 is TGTGCCACCAGCAGACCAGACCGAACGGTGGAGACCCAGTACTTC. Drawing the rest from reference TRBV15 and TRBJ2-5, the complete variable domain is DAMVIQNPRYQVTQFGKPVTLSCSQTLNHNVMYWYQQKSSQAPKLLFHYYDKDFNNEADTPDNFQSRRPNTSFCFLDIRSPGLGDTAMYLCATSRPDRTVETQYFGPGTRLLVL.

This clonotype was detected many times. V and J are TRBV6-2 or TRBV6-3 and TRBJ2-1; D is perhaps TRBD1 (6 bases). This CDR3 contains 14 residues. Germline values: CDR1 MNHEY, CDR2 SVGEGT. V was trimmed by 5 bases and J by 6 bases, leaving 14 bases between them. DNA for the CDR3: TGTGCCAGCAGTGGACAGTTCGATTCCAATGAGCAGTTCTTC. Protein product: CASSGQFDSNEQFF.

This clonotype was seen ten or more times. The chain recombines TRBV7-2 with TRBJ2-3; perhaps TRBD2 as D (7 bases). Trimming stripped 5 bases from V and 7 bases from J, with 16 bases between. CDR3 length: 14 residues. Per germline, CDR1 SGHTA and CDR2 FQGNSA. CDR3 amino acids: CASSKRGASNTQYF. The DNA for the CDR3 is TGTGCCAGCAGCAAACGGGGGGCCTCGAATACGCAGTATTTT.

Of note for this clonotype: A clone one base away is much larger, so this may be a read error. The chain joins TRBV7-2 to TRBJ1-6, with 8 bases aligning to TRBD1. The length of the CDR3 is 16 residues. Germline CDR1 SGHTA, CDR2 FQGNSA. Trimming removed 4 bases from V and 10 bases from J; junction bases left unmatched: 12. The CDR3 protein is CASSSQDREPRSPLHF. As DNA, the CDR3 is TGTGCCAGCAGCTCCCAGGACAGGGAACCCAGATCACCCCTCCACTTT.

There are many counts of this clonotype. V and J are TRBV5-6 and TRBJ1-1, with 8 bases aligning to TRBD1. CDR3 length equals 16 residues. The V segment lost 4 bases and the J segment 6 bases; nucleotides outside the gene matches: 14. Per germline, CDR1 SGHDT and CDR2 YYEEEE. The CDR3 loop reads CASSRKQDRVLSEAFF. In nucleotides, the CDR3 is TGTGCCAGCAGCCGCAAACAGGACAGGGTACTCTCTGAAGCTTTCTTT.

This clonotype showed up just a few times. CDR3 in DNA: TGCAGCGTTGGGGAAAAGACCCAGTACTTC. Amino acids: CSVGEKTQYF. The chain links TRBV29-1 to TRBJ2-5; no firm D call. Germline assignment: CDR1 SQVTM and CDR2 ANQGSEA. V was clipped by 4 bases and J by 6 bases, with 6 bases between them. There are 10 residues in the CDR3.

This clonotype showed up many times. The rearrangement uses TRBV10-3 and TRBJ2-1; D call uncertain. Germline V gives CDR1 ENHRY, CDR2 SYGVKD. This CDR3 region has 13 residues. V was pared by 0 bases and J by 5 bases, with 5 bases between. The CDR3 DNA sequence: TGTGCCATCAGTGAGTCGAATAACAATGAGCAGTTCTTC. Translated: CAISESNNNEQFF.

In this sample, this clonotype turned up many times. The chain uses TRBV20-1 and TRBJ2-3, with TRBD2 identical over 7 bases. This CDR3 is built from 15 residues. Germline CDR1 DFQATT, CDR2 SNEGSKA (reference sequence). With 2 bases clipped from V and 6 bases from J, the junction kept 11 bases outside the gene matches. The CDR3 nucleotides are TGCAGTGCTAGATCGAACCGGGGGGTCCCGGATACGCAGTATTTT. It encodes CSARSNRGVPDTQYF.

This clonotype was seen ten or more times. The chain links TRBV3-1 to TRBJ2-1; D is unresolved. Trimming removed 2 bases from V and 8 bases from J, with 4 bases in between. The CDR3 runs 11 residues. In germline, CDR1 is LGHDT, CDR2 YNNKEL (reference sequence). The CDR3 DNA follows: TGTGCCAGCAGCCAATTCGATGAGCAGTTCTTC. This encodes CASSQFDEQFF.